The 14 T cell receptor beta chains below were found in one sample sequenced in a study of long-term antiretroviral therapy in people with HIV. At the survey level, the v3.0 immunoSEQ assay was run. Generated by immunoSEQ multiplex PCR, the TCRdb table keeps only in-frame clones and is missing some. The repertoire holds about 25,000 clones, with 79% as singletons. This sample comprised unsorted PBMCs, obtained 2.1 years after starting antiretroviral therapy. These TCRs come from a man aged 25-45 years with HIV.

This rearrangement joins TRBV5-4 to TRBJ2-1, with D maybe TRBD2 (6 bases). Germline values: CDR1 SGHNT, CDR2 YYREEE (reference sequence). Trimming removed 4 bases from V and 2 bases from J, with 16 bases in between. The length of the CDR3 is 16 residues. The CDR3: CASSVYEGGPYNEQFF. Written as DNA, the CDR3 is TGTGCCAGCAGCGTTTATGAGGGAGGACCCTACAATGAGCAGTTCTTC.

The J gene is TRBJ1-5, the V gene TRBV30, with unresolved D. From germline, CDR1 is GTSNPN and CDR2 SVGIG (reference sequence). This CDR3 is built from 12 residues. V lost 2 bases, J lost 7 bases, and 9 bases lay in between. The CDR3 protein is CAWSKGNQPQHF. The CDR3 nucleotides read TGTGCCTGGAGTAAAGGGAACCAGCCCCAGCATTTT.

This chain uses TRBV4-2 with TRBJ1-1; 7 bases match TRBD1. This CDR3 region has 15 residues. The trim removed 4 bases at V and 6 bases at J, leaving 11 bases unmatched. Germline V CDR1 and CDR2: LGHNA, YNFKEQ. Here the CDR3 reads CASSPAEGGRSEAFF. The CDR3 DNA reads TGTGCCAGCAGCCCGGCTGAAGGGGGCAGGTCTGAAGCTTTCTTT.

The chain is built from TRBV10-1 and TRBJ1-5; TRBD1 is a possible D gene (6 bases). The CDR3 sequence is 19 residues long. CDR1 and CDR2 from the germline V gene are WNHNN and SYGVQD (reference sequence). Trimming removed 2 bases from V and 0 bases from J, with 20 bases in between. The CDR3 loop is CASSEPGRDNDLSNQPQHF. CDR3 sequence (DNA): TGCGCCAGCAGTGAGCCAGGCCGGGACAACGACCTTAGCAATCAGCCCCAGCATTTT.

The chain couples TRBV6-5 to TRBJ2-7; no firm D call. Trimming stripped 8 bases from V and 2 bases from J, with 13 bases between. The CDR3 is 13 amino acids. Germline V gene sequence: CDR1 MNHEY, CDR2 SVGAGI. The CDR3: CASSIGRAYEQYF. In DNA, the CDR3 is TGTGCCAGCTCTATCGGACGGGCCTACGAGCAGTACTTC.

A few counts support this clone. V and J are TRBV25-1 and TRBJ1-6, with TRBD1 identical over 8 bases. This CDR3 contains 14 residues. The ends lost 7 bases at V and 7 bases at J; junction bases unmatched: 6. The V gene's germline CDR1 is MGHDK and CDR2 SYGVNS. The CDR3 spells CASTGTGGNSPLHF. The CDR3 DNA reads as TGTGCCAGCACTGGGACAGGAGGAAATTCACCCCTCCACTTT.

This clone has just one count. The V call is TRBV5-1, the J call TRBJ2-5; 7 bases are a match to TRBD1. The germline CDR1 and CDR2 sequences are SGHRS and YFSETQ. The CDR3 length is 16 residues. J was trimmed by 5 bases and V by 4 bases; bases with no gene match: 14. CDR3 nucleotides: TGCGCCAGCAGCCCGACAGGGCCCGGGTCGGCGGAGACCCAGTACTTC. Encoded protein: CASSPTGPGSAETQYF.

This rearrangement joins TRBV28 to TRBJ2-7, with TRBD1 identical over 10 bases. J lost 5 bases, V lost 5 bases, and 6 bases had no gene match. Germline V gene data show CDR1 as MDHEN and CDR2 as SYDVKM. This CDR3 has 14 amino acids. The CDR3 region is CASSLGTGANEQYF. CDR3 sequence (DNA): TGTGCCAGCAGTCTAGGGACAGGGGCTAACGAGCAGTACTTC.

The sample holds one count of this clone. The V gene is TRBV30, the J gene TRBJ1-3; D may be TRBD1 (5 bases). V was clipped by 0 bases and J by 0 bases, with 9 bases between them. Per the germline V gene, CDR1 is GTSNPN and CDR2 is SVGIG (reference sequence). The CDR3 length is 15 residues. The CDR3 region has the DNA TGTGCCTGGAGTGTTCGACAGACCTCTGGAAACACCATATATTTT. As protein: CAWSVRQTSGNTIYF.

The CDR3 DNA sequence: TGTGCCAGCAGCTTACCGAGCGACAGTTACTCTGGAAACACCATATATTTT. The encoded protein is CASSLPSDSYSGNTIYF. The chain carries TRBV13 and TRBJ1-3; tentatively, D is TRBD1 (5 bases). There are 17 residues in the CDR3. Trimming stripped 2 bases from V and 0 bases from J, with 14 bases between. CDR1 is PRHDT, CDR2 FYEKMQ, per germline (reference sequence).

V gene TRBV7-9 combines with J gene TRBJ2-7; D is unclear. The ends were cut back, 5 bases at V and 6 bases at J, with 8 bases in the middle. Per germline, CDR1 SEHNR and CDR2 FQNEAQ (reference sequence). The CDR3 is 11 residues long. This CDR3 reads CASSRRLEQYF. Here the CDR3 DNA reads TGTGCCAGCAGCCGGAGACTCGAGCAGTACTTC.

This chain joins TRBV10-3 and TRBJ1-1; D possibly corresponds to TRBD1 (5 bases). Trimming stripped 4 bases from V and 11 bases from J, with 11 bases between. This CDR3 spans 11 amino acids. Germline loops: CDR1 ENHRY, CDR2 SYGVKD. The CDR3 sequence: CAISVGTEAFF. The CDR3 bases are TGTGCCATCAGTGTTGGGACGGAGGCTTTCTTT.

This clone appeared a few times. The genes are TRBV18 and TRBJ1-3; 9 bases are a match to TRBD1. Germline assignment: CDR1 KGHSH and CDR2 LQKENI. The CDR3 runs 16 residues. Trimming cost V 5 bases and J 3 bases; bases outside gene matches: 8. The CDR3: CASSSTGGVGGNTIYF. In DNA, the CDR3 is TGTGCCAGCTCATCAACAGGGGGCGTCGGTGGAAACACCATATATTTT.

The V and J genes are TRBV4-3 and TRBJ2-7, with D possibly matching TRBD1 (6 bases). The CDR3 runs to 15 residues. CDR1 is LGHNA, CDR2 YSLEER, per germline. V lost 1 base and J lost 5, with 15 bases in between. CDR3 nucleotide sequence: TGCGCCAGCAGCCAAGTGTGGGGGCAGACCCACGAGCAGTACTTC. Protein sequence: CASSQVWGQTHEQYF.